The rows below give T cell receptor beta chains drawn from one sample of a study of T cells in Graves' hyperthyroidism and ophthalmopathy. TCRdb recomputed calls from the multiplex PCR reads with MiXCR, one row per CDR3 protein. Counted here are 600,000 to 800,000 distinct CDR3 sequences, about a third occurring once; the ten biggest clones make up approximately 31%. The sequencing input was blood. These receptors were collected from a woman aged 40-49 years with Graves' hyperthyroidism. Both conserved end residues are part of each CDR3. Fields, in order: clone size, V gene, D gene, J gene, CDR3 protein, CDR3 DNA. A D gene is named only where the DNA matches it firmly. Not all rows give a size; the values are once, few, many and, for expanded clones, a class.

size: many
V: TRBV7-9
D: .
J: TRBJ1-1
CDR3: CASSYDAEAFF
DNA: TGTGCCAGCAGCTATGACGCTGAAGCTTTCTTT

size: .
V: TRBV20-1
D: .
J: TRBJ1-1
CDR3: CSATWDPEVGSAWSTEAFF
DNA: TGCAGTGCTACCTGGGACCCGGAGGTAGGATCGGCTTGGAGCACTGAAGCTTTCTTT

size: .
V: TRBV19
D: .
J: TRBJ1-3
CDR3: CASSTSGTVGNTIYF
DNA: TGTGCCAGTAGTACTTCGGGGACCGTTGGAAACACCATATATTTT

size: .
V: TRBV7-8
D: .
J: TRBJ2-6
CDR3: CASSLNAYRPGPNVLAF
DNA: TGTGCCAGCAGCTTAAATGCATACCGACCTGGGCCCAACGTCCTGGCTTTC

size: many
V: TRBV7-2
D: TRBD1
J: TRBJ1-4
CDR3: CASCSGTGAEKLFF
DNA: TGTGCCAGCTGTTCCGGGACAGGGGCTGAAAAACTGTTTTTT

size: many
V: TRBV20-1
D: TRBD1
J: TRBJ1-5
CDR3: CSALGTENQPQHF
DNA: TGCAGTGCTCTCGGGACAGAAAATCAGCCCCAGCATTTT

size: .
V: TRBV9
D: .
J: TRBJ2-2
CDR3: CASSVGGGTGQLFF
DNA: TGTGCCAGCAGCGTCGGGGGCGGCACCGGGCAGCTGTTTTTT

size: .
V: TRBV20-1
D: .
J: TRBJ2-7
CDR3: CSARDQRRSYEQYF
DNA: TGCAGTGCTAGAGATCAGCGGCGGTCCTACGAGCAGTACTTC

size: .
V: TRBV29-1
D: TRBD1
J: TRBJ1-5
CDR3: CSVEVDRGKGQPQHF
DNA: TGCAGCGTTGAAGTCGACAGGGGGAAGGGGCAGCCCCAGCATTTT

size: .
V: TRBV2
D: .
J: TRBJ2-5
CDR3: CASSDGRSQETQYF
DNA: TGTGCCAGCAGTGATGGAAGGTCCCAAGAGACCCAGTACTTC

size: .
V: TRBV7-2
D: .
J: TRBJ2-3
CDR3: CASSLEGRGDTQYF
DNA: TGTGCCAGCAGCTTAGAGGGTCGGGGAGATACGCAGTATTTT

size: many
V: TRBV7-3
D: .
J: TRBJ1-2
CDR3: CASGIGGADYGYTF
DNA: TGTGCCAGCGGTATTGGGGGGGCTGACTATGGCTACACCTTC

size: few
V: TRBV6-1
D: TRBD1
J: TRBJ1-3
CDR3: CASRSPFSGQGGNTIYF
DNA: TGTGCCAGCAGGTCACCCTTTTCGGGACAGGGGGGAAACACCATATATTTT

size: few
V: TRBV11-3
D: .
J: TRBJ2-5
CDR3: CASSPRGATPETQYF
DNA: TGTGCCAGCAGCCCCCGGGGGGCGACCCCAGAGACCCAGTACTTC

size: few
V: TRBV19
D: .
J: TRBJ1-5
CDR3: CASSTRERRNQPQHF
DNA: TGTGCCAGTAGCACCAGGGAAAGGCGCAATCAGCCCCAGCATTTT

size: .
V: TRBV7-9
D: .
J: TRBJ1-5
CDR3: CASSSWNADNNQPQHF
DNA: TGTGCCAGCAGCTCGTGGAACGCGGATAACAATCAGCCCCAGCATTTT

size: .
V: TRBV11-2
D: TRBD1
J: TRBJ1-2
CDR3: CASSKPGQGVGYTF
DNA: TGTGCCAGCAGCAAACCGGGACAGGGGGTAGGCTACACCTTC